One and the same sample provided the 25 T cell receptor beta chains below, sequenced in a study of T cells in Graves' hyperthyroidism and ophthalmopathy. Amplification targeted TCR beta CDR3 regions from RNA transcripts. An initial round of RT-PCR targeting the TCR CDR3 relied on the HTBI primer set. One entry per CDR3 protein, called by TCRdb with MiXCR from the multiplex PCR reads. The sample shows about 700,000 distinct CDR3 sequences, 14% of them seen only once. The sequenced sample was blood. The origin of the receptors is a woman under 30 with Graves' hyperthyroidism.

This clonotype came up many times. V usage is TRBV29-1 and J usage is TRBJ2-7, with 9 bases matching TRBD2. J lost 0 bases, V lost 4 bases, and 10 bases had no gene match. This CDR3 region has 16 residues. The germline gives CDR1 SQVTM, CDR2 ANQGSEA. The CDR3 nucleotides read TGCAGCGTTGCCCTTAGCGGGAGCGTCGGCTCCTACGAGCAGTACTTC. It translates to CSVALSGSVGSYEQYF.

This chain uses TRBV4-1 with TRBJ1-2; possibly TRBD1 for D (5 bases). Looked up from germline, CDR1 is MGHRA and CDR2 is YSYEKL. Trimming stripped 1 base from V and 9 bases from J, with 15 bases between. This CDR3 has 14 amino acids. CDR3 DNA sequence: TGCGCCAGCAGCCAAGTCTTCGGAGCAGGGAGCTACACCTTC. This encodes CASSQVFGAGSYTF.

Ten or more counts support this clonotype. The V call is TRBV12-3 or TRBV12-4, the J call TRBJ1-1; 8 bases match TRBD1. With 3 bases clipped from V and 0 bases from J, the junction kept 0 bases outside the gene matches. This CDR3 comprises 14 residues. Written as DNA, the CDR3 is TGTGCCAGCAGTTTGACAGGGGTGAACACTGAAGCTTTCTTT. Encoded protein: CASSLTGVNTEAFF.

This clonotype was seen a handful of times. J is TRBJ2-7 and V is TRBV29-1; no clear D gene. The CDR3 length is 13 residues. Looked up from germline, CDR1 is SQVTM and CDR2 is ANQGSEA. With 5 bases removed from V and 1 base from J, the gap between germline ends came to 12 bases. CDR3 DNA: TGCAGCGTTCACAGCCTTTTATCCTACGAGCAGTACTTC. It yields the protein CSVHSLLSYEQYF.

This clonotype came up a few times. Since a much larger clone is just one base distant, this may be a read error. The chain has TRBV7-3 and TRBJ2-1; TRBD2 agrees at 7 bases. The J call may not be correct, given that the DNA end is closer to TRBJ2-7. The CDR3 consists of 15 residues. The V gene's germline CDR1 is SGHTA and CDR2 FQGTGA. CDR3 in amino acids: CASNSLQGLRHEQYF. The CDR3 coding sequence is TGTGCCAGCAACTCCCTCCAGGGACTAAGGCATGAGCAGTACTTC.

This clonotype was detected ten times or more. The gene calls are TRBV7-3 and TRBJ2-3, with D perhaps TRBD1 or TRBD2 (5 bases each). The CDR3 has 14 residues. The V end was cut by 1 base, the J end by 4 bases, with 9 bases between. CDR1 and CDR2 (germline): SGHTA, FQGTGA. The CDR3 nucleotides read TGTGCCAGCAGCTTAAGAGGGGCCGCAGATACGCAGTATTTT. Translating it yields CASSLRGAADTQYF.

This clonotype was recorded at least ten times. The chain carries TRBV9 and TRBJ2-7; tentatively, D is TRBD2 (5 bases). Trimming left V 4 bases short and J 6 bases short, with 11 bases between. The CDR3 covers 12 residues. Germline V gene lookup returns CDR1 SGDLS and CDR2 YYNGEE. The DNA of the CDR3 is TGTGCCAGCAGCTCCCCGGGGTTCGAGCAGTACTTC. It codes for CASSSPGFEQYF.

This clonotype showed up many times. The gene calls are TRBV28 and TRBJ1-2, with TRBD1 matching over 8 bases. The V and J ends lost 5 bases and 4 bases, in that order; junction bases with no gene match: 6. Germline lookup yields CDR1 MDHEN and CDR2 SYDVKM. CDR3 length equals 14 residues. CDR3 DNA: TGTGCCAGCAGTCCCCCTGGGACAGGCTATGGCTACACCTTC. It encodes CASSPPGTGYGYTF.

This clonotype was recorded at least ten times. The chain has TRBV7-9 and TRBJ2-7; 8 nucleotides line up with TRBD2. V shed 7 bases and J 5 bases; nucleotides not matched to a gene: 10. This CDR3 region has 14 residues. CDR1 and CDR2 (germline): SEHNR, FQNEAQ (reference sequence). Here the CDR3 reads CASTLSTGGDEQYF. The CDR3 DNA reads as TGTGCCAGCACCCTTTCTACGGGGGGGGACGAGCAGTACTTC.

This clonotype has a count of ten or more. V is TRBV3-1 and J is TRBJ1-4, with a tentative D call TRBD1 (5 bases). V lost 6 bases and J lost 14, with 19 bases in between. Germline V gene lookup returns CDR1 LGHDT and CDR2 YNNKEL (reference sequence). CDR3 length: 13 residues. The CDR3 region is CASRGESRQGLFF. CDR3 nucleotide sequence: TGTGCCAGCAGAGGTGAAAGTCGGCAGGGCCTGTTTTTT.

This clonotype showed up many times. The rearrangement uses TRBV14 and TRBJ2-1; TRBD2 might be the D (6 bases). This CDR3 is 17 amino acids long. V was shortened by 0 bases and J by 4 bases, with 16 bases between the two germline ends. The V gene's germline CDR1 is SGHDN and CDR2 FVKESK. The CDR3, as DNA: TGTGCCAGCAGCCAAGATCAACTAGCCCAAGGGTACAATGAGCAGTTCTTC. Amino acids: CASSQDQLAQGYNEQFF.

CDR3 in amino acids: CATSDLQGAGSNEQFF. In nucleotides, the CDR3 is TGTGCCACCAGTGATTTGCAGGGGGCAGGCTCCAATGAGCAGTTCTTC. The genes are TRBV24-1 and TRBJ2-1; the match to TRBD1 covers 8 bases. Germline CDR1 reads KGHDR; CDR2 reads SFDVKD. The ends lost 0 bases at V and 6 bases at J; junction bases unmatched: 6. The CDR3 has 16 amino acids.

Many counts were recorded for this clonotype. This chain uses TRBV20-1 with TRBJ2-7, with TRBD2 identical over 9 bases. V gave up 2 bases and J gave up 4 bases; unmatched junction bases: 6. CDR3 length equals 14 residues. CDR1 and CDR2 (germline): DFQATT, SNEGSKA (reference sequence). The CDR3 DNA follows: TGCAGTGCTAGACCCAGCGGGAGGTCATACGAGCAGTACTTC. Its protein is CSARPSGRSYEQYF.

This CDR3 reads CASSRRESTGADTQYF. For the CDR3, the DNA is TGTGCCAGCAGTCGGCGGGAGAGCACTGGGGCAGATACGCAGTATTTT. The gene calls are TRBV25-1 and TRBJ2-3; 7 nucleotides align to TRBD2. This CDR3 is built from 16 residues. Germline V gene data show CDR1 as MGHDK and CDR2 as SYGVNS. V gave up 5 bases and J gave up 4 bases; unmatched junction bases: 12.

This clonotype showed up many times. The chain uses TRBV12-3 or TRBV12-4 and TRBJ1-2; 8 bases fit TRBD1. The CDR3 length is 14 residues. Trimming took 2 bases from V and 5 from J; bases not matched to a gene: 4. CDR3 in amino acids: CASSLRRTGYGYTF. As DNA, the CDR3 is TGTGCCAGCAGTTTAAGGCGGACAGGGTATGGCTACACCTTC.

This clonotype came up a few times. The genes are TRBV10-3 and TRBJ2-2; 7 nucleotides match TRBD2. This CDR3 is 14 amino acids long. Germline CDR1 ENHRY, CDR2 SYGVKD. The trim removed 6 bases at V and 6 bases at J, leaving 7 bases unmatched. The CDR3 reads CAIRTSPGPGELFF. The CDR3 region has the DNA TGTGCCATCAGGACTAGCCCGGGCCCCGGGGAGCTGTTTTTT.

The chain uses TRBV28 and TRBJ2-5; D is possibly TRBD1 or TRBD2 (5 bases each). Per the germline V gene, CDR1 is MDHEN and CDR2 is SYDVKM. The V and J ends lost 3 bases and 2 bases respectively, with 19 bases between them. The CDR3 has 17 amino acids. The chain's CDR3 is CASSFLGRWDRQETQYF. In DNA, the CDR3 is TGTGCCAGCAGTTTCCTTGGGCGATGGGACCGTCAAGAGACCCAGTACTTC.

This rearrangement joins TRBV4-1 to TRBJ2-5, with 9 positions matching TRBD2. The CDR3 contains 16 residues. Losses at the gene ends were 2 bases for V and 11 bases for J; bases not matched to a gene: 15. The V gene's germline CDR1 is MGHRA and CDR2 YSYEKL. DNA for the CDR3: TGCGCCAGCAGCCAATTAACGCTAGCGGGATTTAGAGAGCAGTACTTC. Translation: CASSQLTLAGFREQYF.

This clonotype was seen only a few times. The chain recombines TRBV28 with TRBJ2-7; D might be TRBD2 (6 bases). Germline CDR1 reads MDHEN; CDR2 reads SYDVKM. Trimming removed 8 bases from V and 0 bases from J, with 14 bases in between. The CDR3 totals 14 residues. DNA for the CDR3: TGTGCCAGCCGTCCCCGGGGGTTCTCCTACGAGCAGTACTTC. Residues: CASRPRGFSYEQYF.

This clonotype was observed many times. V usage is TRBV20-1 and J usage is TRBJ2-1; 12 nucleotides agree with TRBD2. The ends lost 0 bases at V and 0 bases at J; junction bases unmatched: 21. This CDR3 is built from 23 residues. CDR1 DFQATT and CDR2 SNEGSKA come from the germline V gene (reference sequence). This CDR3 is CSARDGGRARTSGTSSSYNEQFF. The CDR3 bases are TGCAGTGCTAGAGATGGGGGTCGGGCCCGGACTAGCGGGACCTCGAGCTCCTACAATGAGCAGTTCTTC.

This clonotype was recorded only once. Being one base from a much bigger clone, this may be a read error. V usage is TRBV18 and J usage is TRBJ2-1; tentatively, D is TRBD2 (5 bases). The CDR3 loop spans 13 amino acids. Germline-derived CDR1 and CDR2 are KGHSH and LQKENI. Trimming cost V 8 bases and J 9 bases, with 17 bases left between them. CDR3 in amino acids: CASPWTQRIEQFF. CDR3 DNA sequence: TGTGCCAGCCCATGGACCCAGCGGATTGAGCAGTTCTTC. Drawing the rest from reference TRBV18 and TRBJ2-1, the complete variable domain is NAGVMQNPRHLVRRRGQEARLRCSPMKGHSHVYWYRQLPEEGLKFMVYLQKENIIDESGMPKERFSAEFPKEGPSILRIQQVVRGDSAAYFCASPWTQRIEQFFGPGTRLTVL.

This clonotype has a count of ten or more. The rearrangement uses TRBV28 and TRBJ1-1; D not resolved. Germline CDR1 reads MDHEN; CDR2 reads SYDVKM. V was pared by 5 bases and J by 0 bases, with 10 bases between. The CDR3 contains 14 residues. The CDR3 DNA follows: TGTGCCAGCAGTAAAACAGCGCTGAACACTGAAGCTTTCTTT. The encoded protein is CASSKTALNTEAFF. Full variable domain (remainder filled in from reference TRBV28 and TRBJ1-1): DVKVTQSSRYLVKRTGEKVFLECVQDMDHENMFWYRQDPGLGLRLIYFSYDVKMKEKGDIPEGYSVSREKKERFSLILESASTNQTSMYLCASSKTALNTEAFFGQGTRLTVV.

At least ten counts were recorded for this clonotype. This chain links TRBV6-5 with TRBJ2-1; 12 bases are shared with TRBD2. CDR1 and CDR2 from the germline V gene are MNHEY and SVGAGI. V trimming: 2 bases; J trimming: 2 bases; junction bases outside the gene matches: 4. CDR3 length: 17 amino acids. The CDR3 loop reads CASSYRWTSGTYNEQFF. CDR3 DNA sequence: TGTGCCAGCAGTTACCGATGGACTAGCGGGACCTACAATGAGCAGTTCTTC.

This clonotype came up many times. The V call is TRBV2, the J call TRBJ1-5; 7 nucleotides line up with TRBD1. Trimming at V came to 8 bases and at J to 2 bases, leaving 3 bases not matched to a gene. This CDR3 contains 13 residues. In germline, CDR1 is SNHLY, CDR2 FYNNEI. CDR3 sequence: CASSGTGNQPQHF. The CDR3 DNA reads TGTGCCAGCTCCGGGACAGGCAATCAGCCCCAGCATTTT.

This clonotype was seen more than once but under ten times. This chain connects TRBV7-9 to TRBJ1-1; D gene unclear. Trimming pared 8 bases from V and 0 bases from J, leaving 10 bases between. This CDR3 has 13 amino acids. The germline V gene has CDR1 SEHNR and CDR2 FQNEAQ (reference sequence). CDR3: CASAEIMNTEAFF. For the CDR3, the DNA is TGTGCCAGCGCAGAGATCATGAACACTGAAGCTTTCTTT.